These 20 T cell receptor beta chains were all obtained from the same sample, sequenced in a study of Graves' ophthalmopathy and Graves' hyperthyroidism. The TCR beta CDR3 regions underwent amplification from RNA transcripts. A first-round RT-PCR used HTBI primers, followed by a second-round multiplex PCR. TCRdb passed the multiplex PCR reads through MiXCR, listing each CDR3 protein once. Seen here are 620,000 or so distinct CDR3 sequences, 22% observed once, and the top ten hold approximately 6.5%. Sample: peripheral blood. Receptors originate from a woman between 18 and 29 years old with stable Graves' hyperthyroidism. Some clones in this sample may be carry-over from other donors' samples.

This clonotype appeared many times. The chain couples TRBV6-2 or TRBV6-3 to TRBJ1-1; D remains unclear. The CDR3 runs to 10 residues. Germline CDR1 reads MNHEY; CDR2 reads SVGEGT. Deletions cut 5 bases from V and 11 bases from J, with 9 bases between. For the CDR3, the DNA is TGTGCCAGCAGTCCCGCCCGGGCTTTCTTT. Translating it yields CASSPARAFF.

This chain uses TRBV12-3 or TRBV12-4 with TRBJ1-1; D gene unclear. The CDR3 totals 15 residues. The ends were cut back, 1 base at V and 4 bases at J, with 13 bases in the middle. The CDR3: CASSLGAGRGTEAFF. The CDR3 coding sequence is TGTGCCAGCAGTTTAGGCGCTGGGAGAGGCACTGAAGCTTTCTTT.

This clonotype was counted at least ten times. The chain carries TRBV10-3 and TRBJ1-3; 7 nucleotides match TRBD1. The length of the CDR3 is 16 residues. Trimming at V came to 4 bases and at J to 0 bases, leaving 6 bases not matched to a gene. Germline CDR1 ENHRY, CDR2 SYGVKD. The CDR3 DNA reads TGTGCCATCAGTGGGGGGACAGCCCTCTCTGGAAACACCATATATTTT. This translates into CAISGGTALSGNTIYF.

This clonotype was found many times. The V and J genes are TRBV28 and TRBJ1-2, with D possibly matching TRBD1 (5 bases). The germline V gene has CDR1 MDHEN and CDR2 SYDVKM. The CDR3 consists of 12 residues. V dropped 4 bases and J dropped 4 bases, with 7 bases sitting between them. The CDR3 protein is CASSSGSYGYTF. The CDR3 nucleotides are TGTGCCAGCAGTTCAGGGTCCTATGGCTACACCTTC.

The CDR3 bases are TGTGCCAGCAGTCCTCCGGGACAGGGGACGTTGGTCAATCAGCCCCAGCATTTT. Protein: CASSPPGQGTLVNQPQHF. The chain links TRBV28 to TRBJ1-5, with 10 bases that match TRBD1. From germline, CDR1 is MDHEN and CDR2 SYDVKM. This CDR3 comprises 18 residues. After removal of 5 bases from V and 3 bases from J, the junction contained 13 bases not matched to a gene.

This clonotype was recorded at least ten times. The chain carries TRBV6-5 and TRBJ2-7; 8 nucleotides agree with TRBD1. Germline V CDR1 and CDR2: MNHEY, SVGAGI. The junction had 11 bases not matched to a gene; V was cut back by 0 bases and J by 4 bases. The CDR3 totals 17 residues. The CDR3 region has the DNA TGTGCCAGCAGTTACTCGAAGGTCCGGGGACAGGATTACGAGCAGTACTTC. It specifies CASSYSKVRGQDYEQYF.

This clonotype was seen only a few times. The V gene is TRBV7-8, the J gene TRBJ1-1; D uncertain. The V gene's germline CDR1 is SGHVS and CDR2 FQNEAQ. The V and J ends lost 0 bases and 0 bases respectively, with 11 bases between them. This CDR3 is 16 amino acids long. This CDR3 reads CASSLATEGLNTEAFF. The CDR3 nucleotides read TGTGCCAGCAGCTTAGCGACCGAGGGATTGAACACTGAAGCTTTCTTT. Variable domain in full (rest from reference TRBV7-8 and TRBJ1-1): GAGVSQSPRYKVAKRGQDVALRCDPISGHVSLFWYQQALGQGPEFLTYFQNEAQLDKSGLPSDRFFAERPEGSVSTLKIQRTQQEDSAVYLCASSLATEGLNTEAFFGQGTRLTVV.

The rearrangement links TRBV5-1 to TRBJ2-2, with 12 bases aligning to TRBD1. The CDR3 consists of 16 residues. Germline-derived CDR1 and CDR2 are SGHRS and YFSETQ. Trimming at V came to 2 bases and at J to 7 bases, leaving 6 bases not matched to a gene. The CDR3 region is CASSFTGQGAIGELFF. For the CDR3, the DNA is TGCGCCAGCAGCTTCACGGGACAGGGGGCCATCGGGGAGCTGTTTTTT.

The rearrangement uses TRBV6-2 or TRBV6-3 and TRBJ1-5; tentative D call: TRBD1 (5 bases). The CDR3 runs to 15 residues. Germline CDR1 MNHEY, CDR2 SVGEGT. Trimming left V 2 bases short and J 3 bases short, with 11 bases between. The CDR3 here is CASSYLSGLNQPQHF. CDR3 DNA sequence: TGTGCCAGCAGTTACCTATCGGGACTCAATCAGCCCCAGCATTTT.

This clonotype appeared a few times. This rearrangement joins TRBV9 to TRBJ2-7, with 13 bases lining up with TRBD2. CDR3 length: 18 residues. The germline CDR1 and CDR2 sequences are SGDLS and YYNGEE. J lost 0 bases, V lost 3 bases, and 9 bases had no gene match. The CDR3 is CASSDRLAGGPSSYEQYF. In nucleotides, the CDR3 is TGTGCCAGCAGCGATCGACTAGCGGGAGGTCCCTCCTCCTACGAGCAGTACTTC.

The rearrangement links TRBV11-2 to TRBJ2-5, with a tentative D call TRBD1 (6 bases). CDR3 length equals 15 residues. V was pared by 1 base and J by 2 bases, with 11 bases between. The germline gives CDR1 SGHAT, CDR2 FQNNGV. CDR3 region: CASSLVTGHQETQYF. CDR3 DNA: TGTGCCAGCAGCTTAGTAACAGGGCATCAAGAGACCCAGTACTTC.

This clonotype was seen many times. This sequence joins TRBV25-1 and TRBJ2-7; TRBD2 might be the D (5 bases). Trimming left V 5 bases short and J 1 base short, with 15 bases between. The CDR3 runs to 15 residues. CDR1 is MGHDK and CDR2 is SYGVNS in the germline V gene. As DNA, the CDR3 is TGTGCCAGCAGTCCTTCTGGAGGTCCTTCCTACGAGCAGTACTTC. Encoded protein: CASSPSGGPSYEQYF.

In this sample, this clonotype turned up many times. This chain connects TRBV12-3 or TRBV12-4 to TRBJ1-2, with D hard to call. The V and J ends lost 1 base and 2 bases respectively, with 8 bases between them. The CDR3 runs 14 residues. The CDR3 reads CASSLVGMNYGYTF. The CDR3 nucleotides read TGTGCCAGCAGTTTAGTCGGAATGAACTATGGCTACACCTTC.

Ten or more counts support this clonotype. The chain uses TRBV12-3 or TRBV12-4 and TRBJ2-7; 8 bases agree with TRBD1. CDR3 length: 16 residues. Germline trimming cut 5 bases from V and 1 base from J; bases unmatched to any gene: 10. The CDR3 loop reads CASSAGQGPISYEQYF. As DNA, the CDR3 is TGTGCCAGCAGTGCCGGACAGGGCCCGATTTCCTACGAGCAGTACTTC.

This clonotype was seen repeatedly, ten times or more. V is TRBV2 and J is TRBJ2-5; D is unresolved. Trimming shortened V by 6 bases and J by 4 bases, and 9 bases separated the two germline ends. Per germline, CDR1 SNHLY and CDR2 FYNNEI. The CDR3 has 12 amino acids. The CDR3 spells CASRSPIETQYF. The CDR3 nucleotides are TGTGCCAGCAGGAGCCCAATAGAGACCCAGTACTTC.

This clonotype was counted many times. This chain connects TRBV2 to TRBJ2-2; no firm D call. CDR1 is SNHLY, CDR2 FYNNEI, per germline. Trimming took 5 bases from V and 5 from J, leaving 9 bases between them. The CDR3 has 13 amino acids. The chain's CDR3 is CASSREQTGELFF. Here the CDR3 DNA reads TGTGCCAGCAGTAGGGAACAGACCGGGGAGCTGTTTTTT.

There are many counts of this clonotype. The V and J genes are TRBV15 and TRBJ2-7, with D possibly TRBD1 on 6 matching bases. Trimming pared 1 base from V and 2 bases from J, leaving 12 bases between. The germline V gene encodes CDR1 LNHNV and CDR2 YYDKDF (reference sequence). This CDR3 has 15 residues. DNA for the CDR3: TGTGCCACCAGCAGAGGACAGGTCGTTACCTACGAGCAGTACTTC. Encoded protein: CATSRGQVVTYEQYF.

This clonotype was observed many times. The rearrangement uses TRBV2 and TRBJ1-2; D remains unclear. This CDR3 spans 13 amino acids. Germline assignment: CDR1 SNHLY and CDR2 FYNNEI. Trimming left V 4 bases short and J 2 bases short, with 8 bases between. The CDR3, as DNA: TGTGCCAGCAGTGTGAATGCCAACTATGGCTACACCTTC. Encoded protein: CASSVNANYGYTF.

The CDR3 spells CASSPRTGGFTEAFF. In DNA, the CDR3 is TGTGCCAGCAGCCCCCGGACAGGGGGCTTCACTGAAGCTTTCTTT. V is TRBV9 and J is TRBJ1-1; 11 bases are shared with TRBD1. CDR3 length: 15 residues. Germline lookup yields CDR1 SGDLS and CDR2 YYNGEE. The junction had 6 bases not matched to a gene; V was cut back by 4 bases and J by 4 bases.

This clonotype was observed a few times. The CDR3 region is CASSQGDRTLAKNIQYF. CDR3 sequence (DNA): TGCGCCAGCAGCCAGGGGGACAGAACCTTAGCCAAAAACATTCAGTACTTC. This sequence joins TRBV4-1 and TRBJ2-4; 7 bases align to TRBD1. The trim removed 3 bases at V and 0 bases at J, leaving 8 bases unmatched. The CDR3 covers 17 residues. Germline V CDR1 and CDR2: MGHRA, YSYEKL.